These 30 T cell receptor beta chains were sequenced from one sample in a study of CXCR3-negative and CXCR3-positive naive CD8 T cells. Study-level results: Hydrophobicity was higher for TRB CDR3s found in CXCR3-positive naive cells than in CXCR3-negative naive cells.

The method, 5' RACE with UMI labels, was used to prepare the TRB cDNA libraries. Reanalyzing the 5' RACE reads, TCRdb keeps one entry per CDR3 protein, without DNA. This sample contains 140,000 to 150,000 distinct CDR3 sequences. These receptors have no known antigen. Sequenced sample: naive CXCR3+ CD8+ T cells from blood. Indicated subset: CD45RO-CCR7+CD27+CD95- naive CD8+ T cells expressing CXCR3 (TNR3+). The receptor set was obtained from a human donor in good health. Some clones in this sample may be carry-over from other donors' samples.

The chain links TRBV4-3 to TRBJ1-6. The CDR3 length is 14 residues. The V gene's germline CDR1 is LGHNA and CDR2 YSLEER. The CDR3 sequence: CASSQVYRNSPLHF.

This chain connects TRBV27 to TRBJ2-1. CDR1 is MNHEY and CDR2 is SMNVEV in the germline V gene (reference sequence). This CDR3 has 13 residues. The CDR3 protein is CASSLGHYNEQFF.

J is TRBJ2-7 and V is TRBV7-9; the TCRdb D gene call, TRBD2, has no DNA to confirm it. This CDR3 is 16 amino acids long. CDR1 and CDR2 (germline): SEHNR, FQNEAQ (reference sequence). This CDR3 is CASSAGPGLAGNEQYF.

This chain joins TRBV29-1 and TRBJ1-5. This CDR3 is built from 14 residues. Germline loops: CDR1 SQVTM, CDR2 ANQGSEA. The CDR3 here is CSVEHPKQAQPQHF.

The chain employs TRBV11-3 and TRBJ2-1; TCRdb indicates TRBD2, and absent DNA this call remains unverified. Germline V gene sequence: CDR1 SGHNT, CDR2 YENEEA. This CDR3 is 13 amino acids long. The CDR3 spells CASSARTSLEQFF.

The gene calls are TRBV15 and TRBJ2-7. CDR1 is LNHNV and CDR2 is YYDKDF in the germline V gene (reference sequence). The CDR3 covers 13 residues. CDR3 sequence: CATSRGWGNEQYF.

This chain connects TRBV29-1 to TRBJ2-1; TCRdb indicates TRBD1, and absent DNA this call remains unverified. The CDR3 runs to 19 residues. From germline, CDR1 is SQVTM and CDR2 ANQGSEA. This chain's CDR3 is CSVEDQRPGPPPQGNEQFF.

The chain recombines TRBV5-1 with TRBJ2-7; checking the TCRdb D call of TRBD1 is not possible without DNA. Germline V gene data show CDR1 as SGHRS and CDR2 as YFSETQ. The CDR3 covers 15 residues. CDR3 in amino acids: CASHPGDQGTHEQYF.

The chain has TRBV6-5 and TRBJ1-1. The germline V gene encodes CDR1 MNHEY and CDR2 SVGAGI. The CDR3 totals 11 residues. CDR3 in amino acids: CASSYLTEAFF.

The rearrangement uses TRBV29-1 and TRBJ2-7; absent DNA, TCRdb's TRBD1 call cannot be checked. This CDR3 is built from 13 residues. Germline V gene data show CDR1 as SQVTM and CDR2 as ANQGSEA. CDR3 protein: CSGLGGSNYEQYF.

The chain joins TRBV25-1 to TRBJ1-1. This CDR3 region has 12 residues. Germline assignment: CDR1 MGHDK and CDR2 SYGVNS. The CDR3 spells CASRLVGTEAFF.

This chain uses TRBV12-3 or TRBV12-4 with TRBJ2-2; the D call from TCRdb, TRBD2, cannot be confirmed without DNA. The CDR3 consists of 15 residues. The CDR3 here is CASSLHKDYTGELFF.

The J gene is TRBJ2-7, the V gene TRBV2; without DNA, the TCRdb call of TRBD1 cannot be checked. The CDR3 loop spans 12 amino acids. Looked up from germline, CDR1 is SNHLY and CDR2 is FYNNEI. CDR3 in amino acids: CTSSEGEGEQYF.

The genes are TRBV12-5 and TRBJ2-3; TCRdb's assignment of TRBD2 cannot be checked, as there is no DNA. This CDR3 has 15 amino acids. CDR1 is LGHNT and CDR2 is FRNRAP in the germline V gene. The CDR3 sequence: CASGLGTAFTDTQYF.

J is TRBJ2-3 and V is TRBV20-1; TCRdb names TRBD2, which stays unverified in the absence of DNA. CDR3 length: 18 amino acids. Germline V lookup: CDR1 DFQATT, CDR2 SNEGSKA (reference sequence). The CDR3 here is CSASHGALAGGSTDTQYF.

The chain links TRBV20-1 to TRBJ2-7. Germline V gene lookup returns CDR1 DFQATT and CDR2 SNEGSKA (reference sequence). The CDR3 extends over 13 amino acids. The CDR3 here is CSARDPSDYEQYF.

The J gene is TRBJ1-1, the V gene TRBV20-1; TCRdb selects TRBD1, and the lack of DNA leaves this call unchecked. The length of the CDR3 is 12 residues. Germline loops: CDR1 DFQATT, CDR2 SNEGSKA (reference sequence). The CDR3 reads CSARTGVIEAFF.

The V call is TRBV19, the J call TRBJ2-7; TCRdb gives TRBD1 as the D gene, but with no DNA this cannot be confirmed. Germline values: CDR1 LNHDA, CDR2 SQIVND (reference sequence). CDR3 length: 12 amino acids. This CDR3 reads CASSIVGAEQYF.

The genes are TRBV4-3 and TRBJ2-1; checking the TCRdb D call of TRBD2 is not possible without DNA. The CDR3 totals 17 residues. The germline CDR1 and CDR2 sequences are LGHNA and YSLEER. CDR3 sequence: CASSQDGGTSGYNEQFF.

Considering frequency, this clonotype is medium-sized. V gene TRBV7-9 combines with J gene TRBJ2-7. Germline CDR1 is SEHNR and CDR2 is FQNEAQ (reference sequence). There are 12 residues in the CDR3. CDR3 sequence reads: CASSLGSYEQYF.

The V gene is TRBV14, the J gene TRBJ2-1; with no DNA, the TCRdb D assignment of TRBD1 cannot be verified. Germline CDR1 SGHDN, CDR2 FVKESK. This CDR3 has 16 amino acids. The CDR3 sequence is CASSQLVTGWSDEQFF. Full variable domain (missing parts from reference TRBV14 and TRBJ2-1): EAGVTQFPSHSVIEKGQTVTLRCDPISGHDNLYWYRRVMGKEIKFLLHFVKESKQDESGMPNNRFLAERTGGTYSTLKVQPAELEDSGVYFCASSQLVTGWSDEQFFGPGTRLTVL.

The V gene is TRBV7-6, the J gene TRBJ2-5; with no DNA, the TCRdb D assignment of TRBD2 cannot be verified. The CDR3 is made up of 17 amino acids. Germline V gene sequence: CDR1 SGHVS, CDR2 FNYEAQ. The CDR3 sequence is CASSLTPLAGGQETQYF.

The chain carries TRBV5-1 and TRBJ2-1. This CDR3 comprises 14 residues. Germline V CDR1 and CDR2: SGHRS, YFSETQ. The CDR3 here is CASSLGTDYNEQFF.

This chain links TRBV18 with TRBJ1-1; TCRdb's assignment of TRBD1 cannot be checked, as there is no DNA. Germline CDR1 and CDR2: KGHSH and LQKENI. This CDR3 contains 12 residues. CDR3 residues: CATLGPNAEAFF. Using reference TRBV18 and TRBJ1-1 for the parts outside the CDR3, the full variable domain is NAGVMQNPRHLVRRRGQEARLRCSPMKGHSHVYWYRQLPEEGLKFMVYLQKENIIDESGMPKERFSAEFPKEGPSILRIQQVVRGDSAAYFCATLGPNAEAFFGQGTRLTVV.

V usage is TRBV29-1 and J usage is TRBJ1-4; TCRdb names TRBD1, which stays unverified in the absence of DNA. The CDR3 loop spans 15 amino acids. The germline V gene has CDR1 SQVTM and CDR2 ANQGSEA. CDR3 sequence: CSALFQQGIGEKLFF.

V and J are TRBV13 and TRBJ1-2; checking the TCRdb D call of TRBD1 is not possible without DNA. This CDR3 comprises 15 residues. CDR1 is PRHDT and CDR2 is FYEKMQ in the germline V gene (reference sequence). Here the CDR3 reads CASSLGQGIGYGYTF. The full variable domain, rest sourced from reference TRBV13 and TRBJ1-2, is AAGVIQSPRHLIKEKRETATLKCYPIPRHDTVYWYQQGPGQDPQFLISFYEKMQSDKGSIPDRFSAQQFSDYHSELNMSSLELGDSALYFCASSLGQGIGYGYTFGSGTRLTVV.

The rearrangement joins TRBV5-1 to TRBJ2-7. Germline V lookup: CDR1 SGHRS, CDR2 YFSETQ. The CDR3 is 15 amino acids. The CDR3 loop is CASSLASQQSYEQYF.

The rearrangement links TRBV4-1 to TRBJ2-3; the TRBD2 assignment by TCRdb is unverifiable without DNA. The germline CDR1 and CDR2 sequences are MGHRA and YSYEKL. The CDR3 contains 15 residues. The chain's CDR3 is CASSQAISGADTQYF.

This chain links TRBV7-9 with TRBJ2-7; checking the TCRdb D call of TRBD2 is not possible without DNA. Per germline, CDR1 SEHNR and CDR2 FQNEAQ (reference sequence). This CDR3 comprises 15 residues. The CDR3 here is CASSLVAGSSYEQYF.

The V gene is TRBV2, the J gene TRBJ2-5; TCRdb's assignment of TRBD1 cannot be checked, as there is no DNA. Germline V lookup: CDR1 SNHLY, CDR2 FYNNEI. This CDR3 is built from 14 residues. CDR3 residues: CASEPGQGEETQYF.